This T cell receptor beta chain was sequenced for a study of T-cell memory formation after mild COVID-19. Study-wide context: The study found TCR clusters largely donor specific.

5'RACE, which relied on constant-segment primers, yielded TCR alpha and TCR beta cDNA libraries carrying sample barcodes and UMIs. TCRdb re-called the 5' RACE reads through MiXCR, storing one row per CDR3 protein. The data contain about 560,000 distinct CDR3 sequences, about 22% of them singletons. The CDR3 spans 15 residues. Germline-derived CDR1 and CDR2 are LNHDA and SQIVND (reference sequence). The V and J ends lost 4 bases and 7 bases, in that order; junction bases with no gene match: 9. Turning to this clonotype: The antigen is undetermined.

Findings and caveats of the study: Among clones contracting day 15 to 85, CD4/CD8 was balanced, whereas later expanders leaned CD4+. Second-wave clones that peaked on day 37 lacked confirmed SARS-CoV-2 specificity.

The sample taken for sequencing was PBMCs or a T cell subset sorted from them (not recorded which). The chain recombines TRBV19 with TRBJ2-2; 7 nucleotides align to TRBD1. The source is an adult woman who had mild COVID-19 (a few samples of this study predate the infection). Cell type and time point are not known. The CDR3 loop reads CASSNRGSENGELFF. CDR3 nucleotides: TGTGCCAGTAGTAACAGGGGATCGGAGAACGGGGAGCTGTTTTTT.